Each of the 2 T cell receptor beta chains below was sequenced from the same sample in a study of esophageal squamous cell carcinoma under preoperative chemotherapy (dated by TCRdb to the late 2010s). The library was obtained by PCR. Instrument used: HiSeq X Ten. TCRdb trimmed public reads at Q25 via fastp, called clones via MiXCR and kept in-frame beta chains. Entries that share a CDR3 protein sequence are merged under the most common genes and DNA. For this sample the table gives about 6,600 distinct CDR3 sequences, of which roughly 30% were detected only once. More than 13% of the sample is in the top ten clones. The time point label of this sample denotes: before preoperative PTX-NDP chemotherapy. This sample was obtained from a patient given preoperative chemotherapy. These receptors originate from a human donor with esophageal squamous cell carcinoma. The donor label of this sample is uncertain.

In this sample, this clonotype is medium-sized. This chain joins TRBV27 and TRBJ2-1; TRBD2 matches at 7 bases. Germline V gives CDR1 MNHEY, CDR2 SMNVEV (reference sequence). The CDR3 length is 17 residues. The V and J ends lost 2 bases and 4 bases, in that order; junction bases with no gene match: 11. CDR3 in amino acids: CASSLVGRESLYNEQFF. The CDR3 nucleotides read TGTGCCAGCAGTTTAGTGGGGCGGGAGTCGTTGTACAATGAGCAGTTCTTC.

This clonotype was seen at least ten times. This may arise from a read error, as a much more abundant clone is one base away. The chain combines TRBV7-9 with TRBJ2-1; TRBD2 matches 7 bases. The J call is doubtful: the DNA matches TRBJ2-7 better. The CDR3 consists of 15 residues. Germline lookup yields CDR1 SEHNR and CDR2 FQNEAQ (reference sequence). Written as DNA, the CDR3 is TGTGCCAGCAGCCCGAATGGGGGGGACTACAATGAGCAGTACTTC. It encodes CASSPNGGDYNEQYF.